This entry concerns a single T cell receptor beta chain. Preparation of the TCRbeta library was carried out with unique molecular identifiers. TCRdb fed the PCR reads into MiXCR, producing one record per CDR3 protein. Of roughly 500,000 distinct CDR3 sequences in the sample, 32% were seen once. This entry belongs to a study of T-cell reconstitution after alpha-beta-depleted transplantation in children. This clonotype was sampled from a human donor who donated a stem cell graft to a child with aplastic anemia. The sample in question was PBMCs from the stem cell graft donor, obtained from the stem cell graft.

The CDR3 DNA reads as TGTGCCAGCAGAAGACAGAACAATGAGCAGTTCTTC. This codes for CASRRQNNEQFF. The rearrangement links TRBV25-1 to TRBJ2-1; D is perhaps TRBD1 (5 bases). CDR3 length: 12 residues. The germline V gene has CDR1 MGHDK and CDR2 SYGVNS. Deletions cut 6 bases from V and 5 bases from J, with 8 bases between.